These 17 T cell receptor delta chains share one sample of origin, sequenced in a study of DNA immune sequencing with unique molecular identifiers (dated by TCRdb to 2020 to 2022). Libraries were prepared through multiplex PCR. The listed sequencing device is Illumina MiniSeq. A 32-plex assay amplified the genomic DNA, with primers for all 8 TRDV and 4 TRDJ genes spanning the CDR3. A 12-nucleotide UMI was introduced during two to three barcoding PCR cycles, after which a second PCR was performed with Illumina adapter primers. For TCRdb, the public reads were processed anew by CATT, and duplicate DNA sequences were folded into one row. Within this sample are 4,000 to 5,500 delta-chain clones, with roughly 10% of them counted one time only. The biggest ten clones account for around half of the sample. The sequencing input was gamma-delta T cells enriched from blood buffy coat, or unenriched PBMCs (not recorded which). The receptor set was obtained from a human donor in good health.

This clone has just a few counts. This DNA's translation differs at residue 6 from TCRdb's protein, which comes from a much larger clone; a read error is likely, and the protein shown is translated from the DNA. J is TRDJ1 and V is TRDV2, with 11 nucleotides matching TRDD3. J was trimmed by 0 bases and V by 0 bases; bases with no gene match: 11. CDR1 is GEAIGNYY, CDR2 EKD, per germline. The CDR3 has 19 residues. DNA of the CDR3: TGTGCCTGTGACACCATATCGAACTGGGGGATATCAGACACCGATAAACTCATCTTT. Its translation: CACDTISNWGISDTDKLIF.

On this clone: A far larger clone is only one base removed, so a read error is likely. This specimen includes other DNA sequences encoding the same CDR3. J is TRDJ1 and V is TRDV2, with 8 bases that match TRDD2. V lost 1 base and J lost 4; bases outside the gene matches: 13. The CDR3 runs 17 residues. Per germline, CDR1 GEAIGNYY and CDR2 EKD. In DNA form, the CDR3 reads TGTGCCTGTGACACGATAGCTTCCTACGCGGGTCTCGATAAACTCATCTTT. Translation gives CACDTIASYAGLDKLIF.

This clone showed up many times. The chain recombines TRDV2 with TRDJ1, with D possibly matching TRDD3 (6 bases). Per the germline V gene, CDR1 is GEAIGNYY and CDR2 is EKD. This CDR3 has 15 amino acids. Trimming removed 6 bases at V and 0 bases at J, with 16 bases between. The CDR3, as DNA: TGTGCCTGTACTGGGCTCGCATACAACACCGATAAACTCATCTTT. This gives the protein CACTGLAYNTDKLIF.

As concerns this clone: Translating this DNA gives a protein that differs at residue 11 from the TCRdb one, which belongs to a much larger clone; a read error is likely, and the protein shown is this translation. V and J are TRDV2 and TRDJ1; the D is unclear. Germline V gene lookup returns CDR1 GEAIGNYY and CDR2 EKD. CDR3 length: 14 amino acids. This chain's CDR3 is CACDTVALPDNLIF. CDR3 DNA sequence: TGTGCCTGTGACACCGTCGCGCTACCCGATAATCTCATCTTT.

Note on this clone: A far larger clone differs by one base, so this is likely a read error. The sample carries other DNA sequences with the same CDR3. The chain recombines TRDV2 with TRDJ1, with 12 bases matching TRDD3. The germline CDR1 and CDR2 sequences are GEAIGNYY and EKD. CDR3 length: 18 residues. The J segment lost 2 bases and the V segment lost 1 base, leaving 10 bases of the junction unmatched. The CDR3 loop is CACDTVLGDTRYTDKLIF. The CDR3 coding sequence is TGTGCCTGTGACACGGTGCTGGGGGATACGCGGTATACCGATAAACTCATCTTT.

The rearrangement links TRDV2 to TRDJ1; possible D gene TRDD3, 6 bases. Germline CDR1 and CDR2: GEAIGNYY and EKD. This CDR3 has 16 amino acids. V was trimmed by 0 bases and J by 1 base, leaving 14 bases between them. CDR3 sequence: CACDTLGIGGTDKLIF. The CDR3 nucleotides read TGTGCCTGTGACACCCTTGGGATAGGTGGCACCGATAAACTCATCTTT.

CDR3 protein: CALGESGPAFTGGYGTDKLIF. The CDR3 region has the DNA TGTGCTCTTGGGGAAAGCGGCCCCGCATTTACTGGGGGATACGGCACCGATAAACTCATCTTT. The chain joins TRDV1 to TRDJ1; 13 nucleotides agree with TRDD3. Assignment of the J gene here rests on matching the DNA to germline, because TCRdb gives none. Germline CDR1 is TSWWSYY and CDR2 is QGS. The CDR3 has 21 amino acids. The junction had 16 bases not matched to a gene; V was cut back by 2 bases and J by 1 base.

Notes on this clone: TCRdb's protein for this DNA is that of a much larger clone and differs from the translation at residue 6, likely a read error; the protein shown is the DNA translation. The chain uses TRDV2 and TRDJ1; D not certain. The length of the CDR3 is 15 residues. V was cut by 0 bases and J by 0 bases, with 10 bases left in between. Looked up from germline, CDR1 is GEAIGNYY and CDR2 is EKD. DNA for the CDR3: TGTGCCTGTGACACCGAAGGGAGTTACACCGATAAACTCATCTTT. Amino acid sequence: CACDTEGSYTDKLIF.

This clone was seen a few times. A single base is all that separates this from a far larger clone, so a read error is likely. In the same sample, other DNA sequences code for this CDR3. The chain joins TRDV2 to TRDJ1; 7 bases match TRDD3. CDR3 length: 19 residues. CDR1 GEAIGNYY and CDR2 EKD come from the germline V gene. V trimming: 0 bases; J trimming: 0 bases; junction bases outside the gene matches: 15. The CDR3 protein is CACDTILGTPGRYTDKLIF. The CDR3 bases are TGTGCCTGTGACACCATACTGGGGACTCCCGGAAGGTACACCGATAAACTCATCTTT.

Concerning this clone itself: Since a far larger clone is one base different, this is likely a read error. Different DNA sequences within this sample yield the same CDR3. This chain uses TRDV2 with TRDJ1; TRDD3 agrees at 7 bases. The CDR3 is made up of 15 amino acids. Germline V CDR1 and CDR2: GEAIGNYY, EKD. The CDR3 loop is CACDLLGTDTDKLIF. CDR3 DNA sequence: TGTGCCTGTGACCTACTGGGGACAGACACCGACAAACTCATCTTT.

The table lists this clone with a few counts. TCRdb's entry gives the protein of a much larger clone, which mismatches this DNA's translation at residue 19, likely from a read error; the protein reported here is translated from the DNA. The V gene is TRDV2, the J gene TRDJ3, with TRDD3 matching 7 bases. Germline values: CDR1 GEAIGNYY, CDR2 EKD. This CDR3 comprises 20 residues. Written as DNA, the CDR3 is TGTGCCTGTGACACGGGAAGCCTGGGGGTCGGCTCCTGGGACACCCGACAGATGATTTTC. The encoded protein is CACDTGSLGVGSWDTRQMIF.

This clone was counted between two and nine times. Given a far larger clone just one base away, this is likely a sequencing read error. Different DNA sequences within this sample yield the same CDR3. This chain uses TRDV2 with TRDJ3; TRDD3 is a possible D gene (5 bases). This CDR3 is 19 amino acids long. The germline gives CDR1 GEAIGNYY, CDR2 EKD. The CDR3 coding sequence is TGTGCCTGTGACCAAATCAAGGAGGAGCCCTCCTGGGACACTCGACAGATGTTTTTC. Translated: CACDQIKEEPSWDTRQMFF.

Turning to this clone: A far larger clone lies a single base away; this is likely a read error. Other nucleotide sequences from this sample produce the same CDR3. The V call is TRDV2, the J call TRDJ1; 12 bases line up with TRDD3. The ends lost 3 bases at V and 2 bases at J; junction bases unmatched: 12. The CDR3 runs 18 residues. The V gene's germline CDR1 is GEAIGNYY and CDR2 EKD. The CDR3 here is CACDLLGDTLLTTDKLIF. DNA of the CDR3: TGTGCCTGTGACCTTCTGGGGGATACGCTTCTTACTACCGATAAACTCATCTTT.

About this clone: This sequence is one base from a far larger clone and is likely a read error. In the same sample, other DNA sequences code for this CDR3. V is TRDV2 and J is TRDJ1; 10 bases match TRDD3. J lost 3 bases, V lost 7 bases, and 25 bases had no gene match. The germline V gene encodes CDR1 GEAIGNYY and CDR2 EKD. This CDR3 is built from 20 residues. The CDR3 sequence is CACDPVLGDAKGRGPDKLIF. The CDR3 bases are TGTGCCTGCGACCCCGTACTGGGGGATGCGAAAGGGAGAGGACCCGATAAACTCATCTTT.

As regards this clone: TCRdb has a much larger clone's protein, which differs at residue 3 from the translation of this DNA, likely because of a read error; what is shown is the protein translated from the DNA. The chain joins TRDV2 to TRDJ1; 9 nucleotides match TRDD3. Germline V gene data show CDR1 as GEAIGNYY and CDR2 as EKD. CDR3 length: 17 amino acids. CDR3 nucleotides: TGTGCCGGTGACACCCTTACTGGGGGACCCTACACCGATAAACTCATCTTT. Its protein product is CAGDTLTGGPYTDKLIF.

J is TRDJ2 and V is TRDV1, with 11 bases matching TRDD3. Germline matching of the DNA provided the J gene here, since TCRdb leaves it blank. Trimming cost V 2 bases and J 6 bases; bases outside gene matches: 11. Germline V gene lookup returns CDR1 TSWWSYY and CDR2 QGS. The CDR3 consists of 18 residues. Here the CDR3 reads CALGEIPTWGILAAQLFF. CDR3 in DNA: TGTGCTCTTGGGGAAATCCCTACCTGGGGGATACTGGCAGCACAACTCTTCTTT.

This clone was counted ten times or more. The gene calls are TRDV3 and TRDJ1; 13 bases are a match to TRDD3. This CDR3 is built from 19 residues. Germline V gene sequence: CDR1 TVYSNPD, CDR2 GDNSRS (reference sequence). V gave up 4 bases and J gave up 0 bases; unmatched junction bases: 17. CDR3 protein: CASIPGPTGGYGYTDKLIF. CDR3 sequence (DNA): TGTGCCTCAATACCAGGGCCCACTGGGGGATACGGGTACACCGATAAACTCATCTTT.